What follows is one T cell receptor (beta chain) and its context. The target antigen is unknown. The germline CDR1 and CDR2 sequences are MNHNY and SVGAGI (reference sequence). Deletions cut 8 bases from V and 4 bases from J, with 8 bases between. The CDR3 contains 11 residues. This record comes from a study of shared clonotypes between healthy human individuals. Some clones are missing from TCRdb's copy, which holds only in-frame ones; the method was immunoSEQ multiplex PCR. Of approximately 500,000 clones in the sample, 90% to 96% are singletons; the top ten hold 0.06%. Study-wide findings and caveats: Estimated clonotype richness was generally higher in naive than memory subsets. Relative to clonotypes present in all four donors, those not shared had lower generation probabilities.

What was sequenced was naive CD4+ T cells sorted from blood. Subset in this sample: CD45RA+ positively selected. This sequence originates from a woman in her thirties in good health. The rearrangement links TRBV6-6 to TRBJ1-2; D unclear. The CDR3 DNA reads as TGTGCCAGCTCCCCGGGCTATGGCTACACCTTC. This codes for CASSPGYGYTF.